A single sample is the source of the 4 T cell receptor beta chains below, sequenced in a study of cytomegalovirus exposure and HLA in healthy donors. Researchers ran the PCR with 60 Vbeta and 13 Jbeta primers. The table came from immunoSEQ multiplex PCR; TCRdb's copy has only in-frame clones and leaves some out. Of 200,000 to 250,000 clones listed, over 65% were seen once; the top ten hold 2.7%. Sequenced input: PBMCs. These receptors originate from a woman in her sixties in good health and CMV-seropositive.

J is TRBJ2-1 and V is TRBV18, with D uncertain. Trimming took off 1 base at V and 0 bases at J, with 10 bases between the two ends. Germline loops: CDR1 KGHSH, CDR2 LQKENI. The CDR3 spans 16 residues. The CDR3 nucleotides read TGTGCCAGCTCACCACTGGCGGTTAGCTCCTACAATGAGCAGTTCTTC. Residues: CASSPLAVSSYNEQFF.

V gene TRBV19 combines with J gene TRBJ2-6; 7 bases match TRBD2. Germline V gene data show CDR1 as LNHDA and CDR2 as SQIVND (reference sequence). CDR3 length: 16 residues. The junction had 6 bases not matched to a gene; V was cut back by 5 bases and J by 2 bases. The CDR3, as DNA: TGTGCCAGTAGTGCCGGCGGGGGAACTGGGGCCAACGTCCTGACTTTC. This translates into CASSAGGGTGANVLTF.

The gene calls are TRBV6-1 and TRBJ1-2, with D maybe TRBD1 (6 bases). The ends were cut back, 4 bases at V and 8 bases at J, with 11 bases in the middle. The length of the CDR3 is 12 residues. Germline V gives CDR1 MNHNS, CDR2 SASEGT. The CDR3 protein is CASSAYREGYTF. CDR3 nucleotide sequence: TGTGCCAGCAGTGCGTACAGGGAAGGCTACACCTTC.

This chain connects TRBV5-6 to TRBJ2-3, with 7 bases matching TRBD2. Per germline, CDR1 SGHDT and CDR2 YYEEEE. The CDR3 runs 16 residues. Trimming cost V 4 bases and J 6 bases; bases outside gene matches: 14. The CDR3 sequence is CASSPKASGSPDTQYF. The CDR3 DNA is TGTGCCAGCAGCCCGAAGGCTAGCGGCTCCCCGGATACGCAGTATTTT.